Below, one T cell receptor beta chain is given with its context. Some clones are missing from TCRdb's copy, which holds only in-frame ones; the method was immunoSEQ multiplex PCR. This sample yields about 2.1 million clones, of which about 93% are seen a single time; under 2% belongs to the top ten. The data stem from a study of shared clonotypes between healthy human individuals. CD45RO negativity and positive selection for CCR7 defined naive CD8 cells, a population that excluded terminally differentiated effector memory CD45RA+ cells. In germline, CDR1 is MNHEY, CDR2 SVGAGI. The CDR3 spans 14 residues. Trimming removed 2 bases from V and 4 bases from J, with 11 bases in between.

The origin of this receptor is a young man in good health. Some clones in this sample may be carry-over from other donors' samples. Sequencing was performed on naive CD8+ T cells from PBMCs. The chain uses TRBV6-5 and TRBJ1-1, with D possibly being TRBD1 (5 bases). Here the CDR3 reads CASSYQGMSTEAFF. CDR3 in DNA: TGTGCCAGCAGTTACCAGGGTATGAGCACTGAAGCTTTCTTT.